This T cell receptor beta chain was found in a study of cytotoxic CD8 clonotypes in ibrutinib-treated CLL listed by TCRdb under 2021. Broadly, across the study: The cohort included around 16 treatment-naive and some twelve relapsed/refractory patients; about 18 were IGHV unmutated. Partial responses were observed in 24 patients and complete responses in 2; after a median follow-up of around 68 months, remission was maintained in about 15 patients and progression was observed in approximately 12. Longitudinal samples were available for about 30% of the 86 trial participants. On average, each sample yielded roughly 260,000 productive templates and tens of thousands of productive rearrangements. Cryopreserved peripheral blood mononuclear cells were collected before treatment, at response, and at either disease progression or sustained remission. Response samples were taken after a median of approximately eleven months on treatment, ranging from roughly 6 to 36 months.

This clone was seen once. Its antigen is unknown. Base qualities were left out, and no much larger clone turns up one base away. For TCR beta library preparation, approximately 1.9 micrograms of genomic DNA was extracted from cryopreserved PBMCs. Longitudinal blood samples from CLL patients on ibrutinib monotherapy underwent high-throughput TCR beta sequencing. The patients took part in an open-label, single-center phase 2 trial of ibrutinib monotherapy. Each clonotype received, on average, about 10x coverage in deep resolution sequencing performed on a MiSeq, where the target depth lay between 1 in 1 million and 1 in 200,000 T cells. The immunoSEQ hsTCRB Kit was used to generate the TCR beta libraries. As for the authors' bioinformatics: The data were analyzed with ImmunoSEQ Analyzer and ImmunoSEQ Data Assistant, and V, D and J gene assignments followed IMGT definitions. Clonality, with values ranging from 0 to 1, was calculated as one minus the normalized Shannon entropy of productive rearrangement frequencies. Only overrepresented clonotypes making up at least 0.05% of each patient's repertoire were included in the public clonotype analysis. Thirteen age-matched healthy donor repertoires from immuneACCESS served as clonality controls. TCRdb re-hosts the immuneACCESS table, in-frame sequences only. Its copies lack some clones; in the studies checked, an unresolved V gene accounts for under half of them, and the cause for the rest is not known. V, J and clone size reflect that table, while D and trimming were determined from the DNA. The sample contains roughly 29,000 clones, 45% to 65% of them found a single time. The ten largest make up 5% to 5.5% of the sample.

The study at large found these results: Sampling times were not matched between sustained-remission and progressing patients, and lymph node repertoires were not studied. Public clonotypes were rare and either contracted or stayed stable during treatment, and the rise in clonality at ibrutinib response reflected the expansion of private clonotypes. Baseline clonality was found to be higher than that of age-matched healthy donors and was strongly correlated with circulating CD8+ T-cell counts. At ibrutinib response clonality went up, during sustained remission it held steady, and at progression it dropped back toward baseline.

The specimen comprised PBMCs, sampled before ibrutinib treatment. This sequence originates from a human donor with chronic lymphocytic leukemia.

The DNA sequence is as follows: TGTGCCAGCAGCTTGACTAGCTCAGAGACCCAGTACTTC. Its product reads: CASSLTSSETQYF. The receptor chain draws on TRBV11-2 and TRBJ2-5, and 7 junction bases match TRBD2. For CDR1 and CDR2, the germline V gene lists SGHAT and FQNNGV. At the junction V is shortened by 3 bases and J by 4 bases; bases outside the gene matches: 2. The CDR3, from cysteine to phenylalanine, totals 13 residues. The only DNA kept is the CDR3, 39 bases in frame from the first base.